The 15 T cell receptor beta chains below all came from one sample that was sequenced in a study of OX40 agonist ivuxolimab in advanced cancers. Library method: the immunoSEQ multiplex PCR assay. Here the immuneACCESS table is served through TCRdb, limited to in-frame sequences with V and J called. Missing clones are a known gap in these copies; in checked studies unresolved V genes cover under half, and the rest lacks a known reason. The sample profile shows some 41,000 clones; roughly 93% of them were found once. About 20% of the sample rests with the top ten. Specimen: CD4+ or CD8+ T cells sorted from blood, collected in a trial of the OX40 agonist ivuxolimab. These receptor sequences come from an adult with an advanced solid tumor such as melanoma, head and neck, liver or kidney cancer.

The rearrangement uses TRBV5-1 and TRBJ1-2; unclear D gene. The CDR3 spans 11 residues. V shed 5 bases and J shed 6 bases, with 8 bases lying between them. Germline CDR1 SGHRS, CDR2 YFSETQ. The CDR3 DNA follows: TGCGCCAGCAGGGACTTTGATGGCTACACCTTC. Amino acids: CASRDFDGYTF.

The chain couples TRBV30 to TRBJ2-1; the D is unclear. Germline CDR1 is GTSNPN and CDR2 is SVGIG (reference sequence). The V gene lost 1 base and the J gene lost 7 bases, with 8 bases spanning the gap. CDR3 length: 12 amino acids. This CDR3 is CAWSDVGNEQFF. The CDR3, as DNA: TGTGCCTGGAGTGACGTGGGTAATGAGCAGTTCTTC.

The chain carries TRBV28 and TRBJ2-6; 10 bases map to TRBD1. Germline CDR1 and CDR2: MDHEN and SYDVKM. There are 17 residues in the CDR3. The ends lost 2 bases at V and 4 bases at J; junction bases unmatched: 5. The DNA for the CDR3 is TGTGCCAGCAGTTTAATCGGACAGGGGGTCGGGGCCAACGTCCTGACTTTC. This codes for CASSLIGQGVGANVLTF.

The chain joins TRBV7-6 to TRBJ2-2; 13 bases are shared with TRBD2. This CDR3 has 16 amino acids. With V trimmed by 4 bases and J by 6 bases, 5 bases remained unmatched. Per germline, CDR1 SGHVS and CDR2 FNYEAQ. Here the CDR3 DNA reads TGTGCCAGCAGCTACGGACTAGCGGGAGTGCCCGGGGAGCTGTTTTTT. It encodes CASSYGLAGVPGELFF. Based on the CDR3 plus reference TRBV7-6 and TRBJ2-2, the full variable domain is GAGVSQSPRYKVTKRGQDVALRCDPISGHVSLYWYRQALGQGPEFLTYFNYEAQQDKSGLPNDRFSAERPEGSISTLTIQRTEQRDSAMYRCASSYGLAGVPGELFFGEGSRLTVL.

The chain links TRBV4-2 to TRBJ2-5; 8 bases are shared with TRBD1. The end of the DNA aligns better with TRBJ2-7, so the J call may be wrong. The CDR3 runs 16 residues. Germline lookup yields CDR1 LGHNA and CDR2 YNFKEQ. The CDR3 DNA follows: TGTGCCAGCAGCCAAGAAATCCAGGGGGCTATCTACGAGCAGTACTTC. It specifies CASSQEIQGAIYEQYF.

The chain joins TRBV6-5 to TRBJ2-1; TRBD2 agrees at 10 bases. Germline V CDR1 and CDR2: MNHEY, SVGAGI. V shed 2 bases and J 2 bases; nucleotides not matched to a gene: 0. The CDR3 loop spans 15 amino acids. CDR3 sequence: CASSYGTSAYNEQFF. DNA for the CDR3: TGTGCCAGCAGTTACGGGACTAGCGCCTACAATGAGCAGTTCTTC.

The CDR3 reads CASRSGTGYYEQYF. The CDR3 region has the DNA TGTGCCAGCAGGTCCGGGACAGGGTACTACGAGCAGTACTTC. The V gene is TRBV28, the J gene TRBJ2-7, with 9 bases matching TRBD1. J was trimmed by 3 bases and V by 6 bases; bases with no gene match: 6. The germline V gene encodes CDR1 MDHEN and CDR2 SYDVKM. The length of the CDR3 is 14 residues.

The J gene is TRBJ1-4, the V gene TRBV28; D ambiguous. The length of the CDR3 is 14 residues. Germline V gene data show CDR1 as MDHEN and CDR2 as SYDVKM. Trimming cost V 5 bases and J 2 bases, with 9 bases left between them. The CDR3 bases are TGTGCCAGCAGTCAGACGGACACTAATGAAAAACTGTTTTTT. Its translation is CASSQTDTNEKLFF.

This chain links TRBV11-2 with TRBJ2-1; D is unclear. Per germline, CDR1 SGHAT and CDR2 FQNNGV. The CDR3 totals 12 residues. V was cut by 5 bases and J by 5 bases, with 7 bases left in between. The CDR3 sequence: CASSPTDNEQFF. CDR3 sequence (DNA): TGTGCCAGCAGCCCGACTGACAATGAGCAGTTCTTC.

This chain's CDR3 is CASSPLGGYGYTF. As DNA, the CDR3 is TGTGCCAGCAGCCCCCTAGGTGGCTATGGCTACACCTTC. The V and J genes are TRBV27 and TRBJ1-2; D not resolved. V was cut by 6 bases and J by 4 bases, with 12 bases left in between. The CDR3 is made up of 13 amino acids. Germline CDR1 is MNHEY and CDR2 is SMNVEV (reference sequence).

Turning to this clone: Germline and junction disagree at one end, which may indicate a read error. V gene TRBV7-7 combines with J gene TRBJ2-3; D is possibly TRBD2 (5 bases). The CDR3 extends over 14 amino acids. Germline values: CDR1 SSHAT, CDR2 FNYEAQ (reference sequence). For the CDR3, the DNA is TGTGCTAGCAGCTTAGCGTGGGGCACAGATACGCAGTATTTT. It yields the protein CASSLAWGTDTQYF.

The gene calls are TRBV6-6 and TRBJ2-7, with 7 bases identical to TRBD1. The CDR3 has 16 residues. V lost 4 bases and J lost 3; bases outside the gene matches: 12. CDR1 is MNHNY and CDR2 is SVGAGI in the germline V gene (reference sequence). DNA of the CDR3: TGTGCCAGCAGTTTAATACAGGGGAAACCGGACTACGAGCAGTACTTC. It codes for CASSLIQGKPDYEQYF.

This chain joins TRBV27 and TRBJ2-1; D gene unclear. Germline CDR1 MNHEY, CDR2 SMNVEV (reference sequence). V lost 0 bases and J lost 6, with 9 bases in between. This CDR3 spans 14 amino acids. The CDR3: CASSLSTGGNEQFF. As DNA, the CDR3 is TGTGCCAGCAGTTTATCGACCGGTGGCAATGAGCAGTTCTTC.

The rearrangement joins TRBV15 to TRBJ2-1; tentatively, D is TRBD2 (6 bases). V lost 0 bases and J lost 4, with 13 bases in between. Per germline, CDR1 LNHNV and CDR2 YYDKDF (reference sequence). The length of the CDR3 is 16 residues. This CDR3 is CATSRDWKAGYNEQFF. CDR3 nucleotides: TGTGCCACCAGCAGAGATTGGAAGGCGGGATACAATGAGCAGTTCTTC.

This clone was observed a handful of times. The DNA of the CDR3 is TGTGCCAGCAGCCTAGGACAGTTCGCAGATACGCAGTATTTT. Its translation is CASSLGQFADTQYF. The gene calls are TRBV5-6 and TRBJ2-3; weak D call: TRBD1 (6 bases). Trimming removed 4 bases from V and 4 bases from J, with 13 bases in between. Germline V CDR1 and CDR2: SGHDT, YYEEEE. The CDR3 spans 14 residues.